The next 23 T cell receptor beta chains were all read from a single sample in a study of early T cells in non-severe SARS-CoV-2 infection. In TCRdb, the 5' RACE reads were re-called with MiXCR into one record per CDR3 protein. The sample consists of approximately 79,000 distinct CDR3 sequences, more than 10% of them appearing once. Sequencing was done on a sample of whole blood. The receptors were sampled from an adult who was a healthcare worker with PCR-confirmed SARS-CoV-2 infection or an uninfected control (not recorded which).

Only a few counts were recorded for this clonotype. This chain links TRBV6-1 with TRBJ2-2; D remains unclear. The CDR3 runs 14 residues. The germline gives CDR1 MNHNS, CDR2 SASEGT. V was trimmed by 5 bases and J by 7 bases, leaving 14 bases between them. The CDR3 DNA sequence: TGTGCCAGCAGTACCCTCATTAGCAGCGGGGAGCTGTTTTTT. This encodes CASSTLISSGELFF.

This sequence joins TRBV27 and TRBJ1-5; D call uncertain. The CDR3 contains 12 residues. In germline, CDR1 is MNHEY, CDR2 SMNVEV (reference sequence). V shed 6 bases and J shed 6 bases, with 9 bases lying between them. CDR3 nucleotides: TGTGCCAGCAGCTTTCCAGGTCAGCCCCAGCATTTT. Encoded protein: CASSFPGQPQHF.

This clonotype was detected a few times. The rearrangement links TRBV30 to TRBJ2-1; TRBD2 might be the D (5 bases). Germline V lookup: CDR1 GTSNPN, CDR2 SVGIG (reference sequence). The CDR3 is 14 amino acids. Trimming stripped 8 bases from V and 2 bases from J, with 16 bases between. This chain's CDR3 is CAGSRGLTYNEQFF. For the CDR3, the DNA is TGTGCCGGTTCGCGAGGGCTAACCTACAATGAGCAGTTCTTC. The full variable domain, with the rest looked up from reference TRBV30 and TRBJ2-1, is SQTIHQWPATLVQPVGSPLSLECTVEGTSNPNLYWYRQAAGRGLQLLFYSVGIGQISSEVPQNLSASRPQDRQFILSSKKLLLSDSGFYLCAGSRGLTYNEQFFGPGTRLTVL.

This chain links TRBV27 with TRBJ2-1, with a weak D call TRBD1 (5 bases). The V end lost 4 bases, the J end lost 8 bases, and 15 bases lay between the germline ends. Germline V gives CDR1 MNHEY, CDR2 SMNVEV (reference sequence). The CDR3 has 14 residues. The CDR3 DNA sequence: TGTGCCAGCAGTTACAGGCAAGCCGAGGATGAGCAGTTCTTC. This translates into CASSYRQAEDEQFF.

This clonotype was observed a handful of times. The chain has TRBV6-5 and TRBJ2-1; D perhaps matches TRBD2 (6 bases). This CDR3 contains 13 residues. Looked up from germline, CDR1 is MNHEY and CDR2 is SVGAGI. The ends were cut back, 0 bases at V and 7 bases at J, with 7 bases in the middle. The CDR3 nucleotides read TGTGCCAGCAGTTACTCTCGGGGGAATGAGCAGTTCTTC. It yields the protein CASSYSRGNEQFF.

The J gene is TRBJ1-1, the V gene TRBV4-3; possibly TRBD1 for D (5 bases). CDR3 length: 13 amino acids. V was clipped by 4 bases and J by 5 bases, with 11 bases between them. Germline values: CDR1 LGHNA, CDR2 YSLEER. The CDR3 region is CASSLREGTEAFF. The CDR3 nucleotides are TGCGCCAGCAGCCTCAGGGAGGGAACTGAAGCTTTCTTT.

This clonotype was seen more than once but under ten times. V usage is TRBV4-2 and J usage is TRBJ1-1, with 7 bases that match TRBD1. Germline V gene lookup returns CDR1 LGHNA and CDR2 YNFKEQ. The V gene end was trimmed by 4 bases and the J gene end by 4 bases; junction bases not matched to a gene: 9. The length of the CDR3 is 15 residues. Written as DNA, the CDR3 is TGTGCCAGCAGCCCTGCAACAGGGGAAGTCACTGAAGCTTTCTTT. This sequence encodes CASSPATGEVTEAFF.

This chain uses TRBV11-2 with TRBJ1-1; possible D gene TRBD1, 6 bases. Germline V CDR1 and CDR2: SGHAT, FQNNGV. The ends were cut back, 4 bases at V and 3 bases at J, with 9 bases in the middle. The CDR3 covers 13 residues. The CDR3 spells CASSWEGDTEAFF. The CDR3 coding sequence is TGTGCCAGCAGCTGGGAGGGGGACACTGAAGCTTTCTTT.

Comments on this clonotype: A read error may explain this, as a much larger clone is one base away. This chain uses TRBV7-2 with TRBJ2-1; 8 bases line up with TRBD1. CDR1 is SGHTA, CDR2 FQGNSA, per germline. CDR3 size: 15 residues. The CDR3 reads CVSSVGQGSYNEQFF. As DNA, the CDR3 is TGTGTCAGCAGCGTAGGACAGGGTTCCTACAATGAGCAGTTCTTC.

Remarks on this clonotype: A read error may be the cause here, since a much bigger clone is one base away. The chain recombines TRBV12-3 or TRBV12-4 with TRBJ2-1; 8 positions agree with TRBD2. CDR3 size: 16 residues. The DNA of the CDR3 is TGTACCAGCAGAAGGAGCGGGACTAGCTCCTACAATGAGCAGTTCTTC. Its translation: CTSRRSGTSSYNEQFF.

This clonotype showed up just a few times. The chain carries TRBV11-2 and TRBJ2-6; 7 bases line up with TRBD2. From germline, CDR1 is SGHAT and CDR2 FQNNGV. This CDR3 contains 18 residues. Trimming took 2 bases from V and 0 from J; bases not matched to a gene: 7. The CDR3 spells CASSLREGRPSGANVLTF. CDR3 DNA: TGTGCCAGCAGCTTAAGGGAGGGGCGACCCTCTGGGGCCAACGTCCTGACTTTC.

The gene calls are TRBV7-2 and TRBJ1-4, with D uncertain. CDR1 and CDR2 from the germline V gene are SGHTA and FQGNSA. The V end lost 2 bases, the J end lost 3 bases, and 10 bases lay between the germline ends. CDR3 size: 15 residues. CDR3 in amino acids: CASSLSAISNEKLFF. In DNA form, the CDR3 reads TGTGCCAGCAGCTTATCCGCCATATCTAATGAAAAACTGTTTTTT. The complete variable domain, with remaining parts taken from reference TRBV7-2 and TRBJ1-4, reads GAGVSQSPSNKVTEKGKDVELRCDPISGHTALYWYRQSLGQGLEFLIYFQGNSAPDKSGLPSDRFSAERTGGSVSTLTIQRTQQEDSAVYLCASSLSAISNEKLFFGSGTQLSVL.

This clonotype was seen at least ten times. The chain carries TRBV28 and TRBJ1-5; D unresolved. The germline V gene encodes CDR1 MDHEN and CDR2 SYDVKM. The CDR3 runs 14 residues. V gave up 6 bases and J gave up 2 bases, with 11 bases separating them. The chain's CDR3 is CASSPGRGNQPQHF. The CDR3 coding sequence is TGTGCCAGCAGCCCCGGACGGGGCAATCAGCCCCAGCATTTT.

This clonotype was detected only a few times. The rearrangement uses TRBV27 and TRBJ2-7; no definite D call. This CDR3 spans 15 amino acids. Germline CDR1 MNHEY, CDR2 SMNVEV (reference sequence). Trimming cost V 4 bases and J 3 bases, with 16 bases left between them. The CDR3 region is CASSSPGRNHYEQYF. In DNA, the CDR3 is TGTGCCAGCAGTTCGCCTGGACGGAACCACTACGAGCAGTACTTC.

This clonotype was picked up many times. The gene calls are TRBV29-1 and TRBJ2-7; 9 bases are shared with TRBD1. CDR1 is SQVTM, CDR2 ANQGSEA, per germline. V was clipped by 7 bases and J by 7 bases; unmatched bases: 14. This CDR3 contains 14 residues. The CDR3 spells CSAVARTGDGEQYF. CDR3 bases: TGCAGCGCCGTTGCACGGACAGGGGATGGGGAGCAGTACTTC.

V usage is TRBV3-1 and J usage is TRBJ1-2; D gene ambiguous. The V gene lost 0 bases and the J gene lost 4 bases, with 6 bases spanning the gap. The CDR3 is made up of 13 amino acids. Germline V lookup: CDR1 LGHDT, CDR2 YNNKEL (reference sequence). The CDR3 region is CASSQDSSYGYTF. The DNA for the CDR3 is TGTGCCAGCAGCCAAGATAGCAGCTATGGCTACACCTTC.

This clonotype was seen ten or more times. The chain recombines TRBV28 with TRBJ2-7; 8 bases line up with TRBD2. J was trimmed by 1 base and V by 6 bases; bases with no gene match: 8. This CDR3 comprises 15 residues. Looked up from germline, CDR1 is MDHEN and CDR2 is SYDVKM. The CDR3 loop is CASSALAGKSYEQYF. The CDR3 coding sequence is TGTGCCAGCAGCGCCCTAGCGGGCAAATCCTACGAGCAGTACTTC.

This clonotype was observed at least ten times. The CDR3 nucleotides read TGTGCCAGCAGCTTGGGACAGGACCTGGACAAAAACATTCAGTACTTC. Protein sequence: CASSLGQDLDKNIQYF. The chain recombines TRBV7-2 with TRBJ2-4; 8 bases are shared with TRBD1. CDR1 and CDR2 from the germline V gene are SGHTA and FQGNSA. The V segment lost 3 bases and the J segment 3 bases; nucleotides outside the gene matches: 7. The CDR3 is 16 residues long.

V usage is TRBV3-1 and J usage is TRBJ2-7; the D call may be TRBD1 or TRBD2 (5 bases each). The length of the CDR3 is 17 residues. The germline gives CDR1 LGHDT, CDR2 YNNKEL (reference sequence). V dropped 0 bases and J dropped 2 bases, with 17 bases sitting between them. CDR3 DNA sequence: TGTGCCAGCAGCCAAGATCGGGGCAGGAACACCCCCTACGAGCAGTACTTC. Residues: CASSQDRGRNTPYEQYF.

In this sample, this clonotype turned up many times. The CDR3, as DNA: TGTGCCACCTCGGGGACGGCGTATAATTCACCCCTCCACTTT. Translated: CATSGTAYNSPLHF. V and J are TRBV6-2 or TRBV6-3 and TRBJ1-6; D perhaps matches TRBD1 (5 bases). There are 14 residues in the CDR3. Germline values: CDR1 MNHEY, CDR2 SVGEGT. With 10 bases removed from V and 4 bases from J, the gap between germline ends came to 14 bases.

The CDR3 is CSARDYRGTREQYF. For the CDR3, the DNA is TGCAGTGCTAGAGATTACAGGGGAACTCGCGAGCAGTACTTC. V and J are TRBV20-1 and TRBJ2-7; 7 nucleotides agree with TRBD1. Trimming at V came to 0 bases and at J to 6 bases, leaving 8 bases not matched to a gene. The CDR3 is 14 residues long. Germline CDR1 DFQATT, CDR2 SNEGSKA (reference sequence).

The table lists this clonotype with many counts. The CDR3 coding sequence is TGCGCCAGCAAAGAAGACTCCTCGAACACTGAAGCTTTCTTT. Translated: CASKEDSSNTEAFF. The chain couples TRBV10-2 to TRBJ1-1; D gene unclear. V was clipped by 7 bases and J by 1 base, with 13 bases between them. Germline CDR1 and CDR2: WSHSY and SAAADI. This CDR3 region has 14 residues.

This clonotype was seen more than once but under ten times. The rearrangement joins TRBV20-1 to TRBJ1-1, with unresolved D. Germline V gene lookup returns CDR1 DFQATT and CDR2 SNEGSKA (reference sequence). V was shortened by 3 bases and J by 1 base, with 9 bases between the two germline ends. The CDR3 has 13 residues. The CDR3 region is CSASGWGNTEAFF. CDR3 nucleotide sequence: TGCAGTGCTAGTGGGTGGGGGAACACTGAAGCTTTCTTT.